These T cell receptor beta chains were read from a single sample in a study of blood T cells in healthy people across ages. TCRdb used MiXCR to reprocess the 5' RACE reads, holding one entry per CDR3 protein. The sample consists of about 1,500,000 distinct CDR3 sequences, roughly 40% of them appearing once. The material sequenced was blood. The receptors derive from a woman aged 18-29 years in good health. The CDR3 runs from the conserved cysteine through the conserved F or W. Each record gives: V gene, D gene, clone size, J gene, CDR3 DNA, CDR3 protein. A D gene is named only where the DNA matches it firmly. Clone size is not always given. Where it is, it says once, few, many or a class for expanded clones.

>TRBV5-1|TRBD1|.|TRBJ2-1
TGCGCCAGCAGCATGACAGGGGTTGGTGGCAATGAGCAGTTCTTC
CASSMTGVGGNEQFF
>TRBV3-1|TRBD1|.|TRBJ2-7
TGTGCCAGCAGCCATCCCGGACAGGGGGTGGCCGAGCAGTACTTC
CASSHPGQGVAEQYF
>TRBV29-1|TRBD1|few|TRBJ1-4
TGCAGCGTTGGGGGACAGGGGGCTGCTAATGAAAAACTGTTTTTT
CSVGGQGAANEKLFF
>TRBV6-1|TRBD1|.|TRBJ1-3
TGTGCCAGCAGTGAATACGGGACAGGGGGACCTGGAAACACCATATATTTT
CASSEYGTGGPGNTIYF
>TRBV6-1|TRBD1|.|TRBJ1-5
TGTGCCAGCAGTCCATGGACAGGGGGGCGCGGTGGCGATCAGCCCCAGCATTTT
CASSPWTGGRGGDQPQHF
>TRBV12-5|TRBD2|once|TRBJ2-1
TGTGCTAGTGGTTTGGTACTTACTAGCGGGTTGGATGAGCAGTTCTTC
CASGLVLTSGLDEQFF
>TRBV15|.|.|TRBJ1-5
TGTGCCACCAGCGGGGTTGGGATCGAACAGCCCCGGCATTTT
CATSGVGIEQPRHF
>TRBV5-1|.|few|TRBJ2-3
TGCGCCAGCAGCTTGGTGGTCGGAAACACAGATACGCAGTATTTT
CASSLVVGNTDTQYF
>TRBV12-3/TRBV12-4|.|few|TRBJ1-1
TGTGCCAGCAGTTTCCGAGTCCAAAACACTGAAGCTTTCTTT
CASSFRVQNTEAFF
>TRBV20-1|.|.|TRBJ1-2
TGCAGTGCTAGAGACCATCCTCAGGGGCATGGCTACACCTTC
CSARDHPQGHGYTF
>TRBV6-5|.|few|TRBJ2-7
TGTGCCAGCAGTTACGACAGATCCTACGAGCAGTACTTC
CASSYDRSYEQYF
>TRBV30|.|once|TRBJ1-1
TGTGCCTGGGGACAGCTGACAGAAGCTTTCTTT
CAWGQLTEAFF
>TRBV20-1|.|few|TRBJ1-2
TGCAGTGCAAGGGACGAAGCTAACTATGGCTACACCTTC
CSARDEANYGYTF
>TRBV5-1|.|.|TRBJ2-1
TGCGCCAGCAGCTTGGTGGCTGTTTCCTACAATGAGCAGTTCTTC
CASSLVAVSYNEQFF
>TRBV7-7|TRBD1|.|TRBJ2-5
TGTGCCAGCAGCCGTGGACAGGACTCCTACAATGAGCAGTACTTC
CASSRGQDSYNEQYF
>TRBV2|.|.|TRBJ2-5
TGTGCCACCCTGTCCGGCTCTCAAGAGACCCAGTACTTC
CATLSGSQETQYF
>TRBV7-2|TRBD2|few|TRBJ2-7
TGTGCCAGCAGCTTATATGCGGGGGGCTTCTACGAGCAGTACTTC
CASSLYAGGFYEQYF
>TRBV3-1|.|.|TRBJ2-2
TGTGCCAGCAGCCAAGATCTTATCAGGTGGACGGGGGAGCTGTTTTTT
CASSQDLIRWTGELFF
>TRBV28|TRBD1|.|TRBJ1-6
TGTGCCAGCAGCCAACTGGGACAGGGGGGTTCACCCCTCCACTTT
CASSQLGQGGSPLHF
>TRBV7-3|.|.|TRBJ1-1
TGTGCCAGCAGCTCTGCAGGGGAAACTTTCTTT
CASSSAGETFF
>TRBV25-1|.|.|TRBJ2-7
TGTGCCAGCAGTGGAGCGCCCCGTTTCAAGCAGTACTTC
CASSGAPRFKQYF
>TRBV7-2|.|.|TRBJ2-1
TGTGCCAGCAGCTTACAAGGACGATCAATGAGGAATGAGCAGTTCTTC
CASSLQGRSMRNEQFF
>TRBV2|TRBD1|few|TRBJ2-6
TGTGCCAGCCCACCGGGACAGGGATCCGGGGCCAACGTCCTGACTTTC
CASPPGQGSGANVLTF
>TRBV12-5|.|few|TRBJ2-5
TGTGCTACGACGAAGAGGGAACATCAAGAGACCCAGTACTTC
CATTKREHQETQYF
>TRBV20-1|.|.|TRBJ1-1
TGCAGTGCTCCACGAGCTGGCATGAACACTGAAGCTTTCTTT
CSAPRAGMNTEAFF
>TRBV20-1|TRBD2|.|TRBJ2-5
TGCAGTGCTAGGACGCCTATAGCGGGAGCACAAGAGACCCAGTACTTC
CSARTPIAGAQETQYF